This section outlines one T cell receptor (beta chain) sequence together with its context. Its specificity is not known. Time point meaning: sample taken at primary tumor resection. Tumor, nontumor lung or frozen PBMC supplied whole RNA, sequenced without sorting. The 70 or so donors had untreated early-stage non-small cell lung cancer. The data belong to a study of spatial heterogeneity in lung cancer. As for the study in general: Beta-chain sequences consistently outnumbered alpha-chain sequences in detection. Unique TCR and UMI combinations averaged more than ten appearances each in raw reads.

TCRdb reanalysed the 5' RACE reads using MiXCR and keeps one entry per CDR3 protein. The table shows about 92,000 distinct CDR3 sequences, with approximately 12% occurring only once. Study-wide findings and caveats: At resection, ubiquitous expanded tumor TCRs appeared in blood more than at follow-up.

The ends lost 7 bases at V and 5 bases at J; junction bases unmatched: 7. Germline CDR1 reads MNHEY; CDR2 reads SVGAGI. The CDR3 sequence is 15 residues long. V and J are TRBV6-5 and TRBJ2-2; 10 bases fit TRBD2. The material was PBMCs, obtained at surgery. The TCR comes from a male donor with early-stage non-small cell lung cancer. The DNA of the CDR3 is TGTGCCAGCACCATAGCGGGAGGAGTGACCGGGGAGCTGTTTTTT. This sequence encodes CASTIAGGVTGELFF.